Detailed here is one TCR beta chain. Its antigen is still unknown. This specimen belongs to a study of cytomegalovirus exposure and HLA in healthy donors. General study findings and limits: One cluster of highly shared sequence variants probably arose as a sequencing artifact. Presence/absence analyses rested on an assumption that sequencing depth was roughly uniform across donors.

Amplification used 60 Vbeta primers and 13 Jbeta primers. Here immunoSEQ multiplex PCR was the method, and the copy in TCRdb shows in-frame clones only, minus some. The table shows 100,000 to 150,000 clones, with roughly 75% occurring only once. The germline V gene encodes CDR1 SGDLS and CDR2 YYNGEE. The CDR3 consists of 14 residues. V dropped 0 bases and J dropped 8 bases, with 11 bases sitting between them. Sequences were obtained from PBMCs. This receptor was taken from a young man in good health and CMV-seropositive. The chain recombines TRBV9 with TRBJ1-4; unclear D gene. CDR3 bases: TGTGCCAGCAGCGTAGGGTCTACGGAGGAAAAACTGTTTTTT. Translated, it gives CASSVGSTEEKLFF.